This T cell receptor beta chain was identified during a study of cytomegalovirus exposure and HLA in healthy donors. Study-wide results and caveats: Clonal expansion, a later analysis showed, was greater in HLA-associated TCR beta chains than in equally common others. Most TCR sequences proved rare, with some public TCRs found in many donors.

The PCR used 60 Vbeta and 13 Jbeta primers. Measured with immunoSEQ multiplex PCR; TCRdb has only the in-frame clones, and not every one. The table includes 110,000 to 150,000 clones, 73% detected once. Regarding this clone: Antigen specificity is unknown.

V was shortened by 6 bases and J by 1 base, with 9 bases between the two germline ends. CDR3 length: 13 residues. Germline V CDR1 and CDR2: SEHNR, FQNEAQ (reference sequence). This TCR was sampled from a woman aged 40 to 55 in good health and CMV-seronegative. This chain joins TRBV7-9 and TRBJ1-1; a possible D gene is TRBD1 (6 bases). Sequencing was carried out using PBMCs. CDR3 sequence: CASRRQENTEAFF. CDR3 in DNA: TGTGCCAGCAGGAGACAGGAGAACACTGAAGCTTTCTTT.